This is a list of T cell receptor beta chains from one sample in a study of regulatory T cells in long-lasting Graves disease. Using its own MiXCR run on the multiplex PCR reads, TCRdb lists one record per CDR3 protein. Found here are 350,000 to 450,000 distinct CDR3 sequences, about 16% of them singletons; the top ten hold roughly 17%. The sample was also linked to a second study, of T cells in Graves' hyperthyroidism and ophthalmopathy.

The sample here was peripheral blood mononuclear cells (PBMCs), taken at new diagnosis, from a patient treated with antithyroid drugs. The receptors here all came from a woman in her twenties or thirties with Graves disease. Both conserved end residues are part of each CDR3. The D gene is left open where the match is weak. Part of the rows lack a size; the others show once, few, many or a class for expanded clones.

V gene: TRBV12-3/TRBV12-4; J gene: TRBJ2-7; clone size: many; D gene: TRBD1; CDR3 protein: CASSRGQAQHYEQYF; CDR3 DNA: TGTGCCAGCAGCCGAGGACAGGCTCAGCACTACGAGCAGTACTTC
V gene: TRBV13; J gene: TRBJ1-1; clone size: NA; D gene: TRBD1; CDR3 protein: CASSARGGDTEAFF; CDR3 DNA: TGTGCCAGCAGCGCCAGGGGGGGGGACACTGAAGCTTTCTTT
V gene: TRBV27; J gene: TRBJ2-1; clone size: many; D gene: NA; CDR3 protein: CASSSTGWAYNEQFF; CDR3 DNA: TGTGCCAGCAGTTCGACGGGGTGGGCTTACAATGAGCAGTTCTTC
V gene: TRBV5-6; J gene: TRBJ1-1; clone size: many; D gene: NA; CDR3 protein: CASSSLNLNEAFF; CDR3 DNA: TGTGCCAGCAGCTCGCTAAACCTCAATGAAGCTTTCTTT
V gene: TRBV28; J gene: TRBJ2-7; clone size: NA; D gene: TRBD2; CDR3 protein: CASSPLAGLYEQYF; CDR3 DNA: TGTGCCAGCAGTCCTCTAGCGGGGCTTTACGAGCAGTACTTC
V gene: TRBV9; J gene: TRBJ2-3; clone size: NA; D gene: NA; CDR3 protein: CASSVEGGTDTQYF; CDR3 DNA: TGTGCCAGCAGCGTAGAGGGGGGCACAGATACGCAGTATTTT
V gene: TRBV11-2; J gene: TRBJ2-7; clone size: many; D gene: NA; CDR3 protein: CASSKGGAGYEQYF; CDR3 DNA: TGTGCCAGCAGCAAAGGGGGAGCTGGCTACGAGCAGTACTTC
V gene: TRBV7-9; J gene: TRBJ2-2; clone size: few; D gene: NA; CDR3 protein: CAGDSPAGSGELFF; CDR3 DNA: TGTGCCGGGGACTCCCCGGCCGGGTCCGGGGAGCTGTTTTTT
V gene: TRBV18; J gene: TRBJ1-1; clone size: many; D gene: NA; CDR3 protein: CATLQGAYTEAFF; CDR3 DNA: TGTGCCACCCTCCAGGGCGCGTACACTGAAGCTTTCTTT
V gene: TRBV19; J gene: TRBJ2-1; clone size: few; D gene: NA; CDR3 protein: CASKVMAGYNEQFF; CDR3 DNA: TGTGCCAGTAAGGTAATGGCAGGGTACAATGAGCAGTTCTTC
V gene: TRBV9; J gene: TRBJ2-1; clone size: NA; D gene: TRBD2; CDR3 protein: CASSVGLAGEEFF; CDR3 DNA: TGTGCCAGCAGCGTAGGACTAGCGGGAGAAGAGTTCTTC
V gene: TRBV5-1; J gene: TRBJ2-1; clone size: many; D gene: NA; CDR3 protein: CASSAFLGGAYNEQFF; CDR3 DNA: TGCGCCAGCAGCGCATTCTTGGGGGGCGCCTACAATGAGCAGTTCTTC
V gene: TRBV12-3/TRBV12-4; J gene: TRBJ2-7; clone size: many; D gene: NA; CDR3 protein: CASSLVSGTEQYF; CDR3 DNA: TGTGCCAGCAGTTTAGTCTCCGGGACAGAGCAGTACTTC
V gene: TRBV10-2; J gene: TRBJ2-6; clone size: NA; D gene: NA; CDR3 protein: CATLDSRSGANVLTF; CDR3 DNA: TGCGCCACTCTGGACAGCCGCTCTGGGGCCAACGTCCTGACTTTC
V gene: TRBV18; J gene: TRBJ2-7; clone size: many; D gene: NA; CDR3 protein: CASSPQSSGSSYEQYF; CDR3 DNA: TGTGCCAGCTCACCACAGTCCAGCGGAAGCTCCTACGAGCAGTACTTC
V gene: TRBV10-3; J gene: TRBJ1-5; clone size: many; D gene: NA; CDR3 protein: CAISESDPARSNQPQHF; CDR3 DNA: TGTGCCATCAGTGAGTCGGACCCTGCACGGAGCAATCAGCCCCAGCATTTT
V gene: TRBV7-9; J gene: TRBJ1-2; clone size: few; D gene: NA; CDR3 protein: CASSLPANYGYTF; CDR3 DNA: TGTGCCAGCAGCCTTCCCGCTAACTATGGCTACACCTTC
V gene: TRBV11-2; J gene: TRBJ2-7; clone size: many; D gene: TRBD2; CDR3 protein: CASSLVAGGPYEQYF; CDR3 DNA: TGTGCCAGCAGCTTAGTAGCGGGAGGGCCGTACGAGCAGTACTTC
V gene: TRBV30; J gene: TRBJ2-5; clone size: NA; D gene: TRBD1; CDR3 protein: CAWTPDRGRGTQYF; CDR3 DNA: TGTGCCTGGACCCCGGACAGGGGGCGTGGGACCCAGTACTTC
V gene: TRBV11-1; J gene: TRBJ2-3; clone size: many; D gene: TRBD2; CDR3 protein: CASSSLAGVTDTQYF; CDR3 DNA: TGTGCCAGCAGCAGCCTAGCGGGGGTCACAGATACGCAGTATTTT
V gene: TRBV13; J gene: TRBJ2-3; clone size: many; D gene: TRBD2; CDR3 protein: CASSSSSGSTDTQYF; CDR3 DNA: TGTGCCAGCAGCTCCTCTAGCGGGAGCACAGATACGCAGTATTTT
V gene: TRBV5-1; J gene: TRBJ2-1; clone size: many; D gene: TRBD2; CDR3 protein: CASRGSGRAVNEQFF; CDR3 DNA: TGCGCCAGCAGGGGTTCCGGGAGGGCTGTCAATGAGCAGTTCTTC
V gene: TRBV6-1; J gene: TRBJ2-1; clone size: NA; D gene: TRBD2; CDR3 protein: CASRGLDRSYNEQFF; CDR3 DNA: TGTGCCAGCAGGGGACTAGACCGCTCCTACAATGAGCAGTTCTTC
V gene: TRBV12-3/TRBV12-4; J gene: TRBJ1-2; clone size: NA; D gene: NA; CDR3 protein: CASSFFGNGYTF; CDR3 DNA: NA
V gene: TRBV2; J gene: TRBJ1-5; clone size: many; D gene: NA; CDR3 protein: CASSGGASNQPQHF; CDR3 DNA: TGTGCCAGCAGTGGAGGGGCTAGCAATCAGCCCCAGCATTTT
V gene: TRBV15; J gene: TRBJ1-4; clone size: few; D gene: NA; CDR3 protein: CATSAGAQNEKLFF; CDR3 DNA: TGTGCCACCTCGGCTGGGGCCCAGAATGAAAAACTGTTTTTT
V gene: TRBV10-3; J gene: TRBJ1-4; clone size: NA; D gene: NA; CDR3 protein: CAIAAGSEKLFF; CDR3 DNA: TGTGCCATCGCGGCAGGGTCGGAAAAACTGTTTTTT
V gene: TRBV20-1; J gene: TRBJ1-2; clone size: many; D gene: TRBD1; CDR3 protein: CSARTGQPSLDYGYTF; CDR3 DNA: TGCAGTGCTAGGACGGGACAGCCCTCTCTTGACTATGGCTACACCTTC
V gene: TRBV5-1; J gene: TRBJ2-5; clone size: NA; D gene: TRBD1; CDR3 protein: CASSWDSSETQYF; CDR3 DNA: TGCGCCAGCAGCTGGGACAGCTCAGAGACCCAGTACTTC
V gene: TRBV20-1; J gene: TRBJ2-2; clone size: NA; D gene: NA; CDR3 protein: CSARGSVLARGYTGELFF; CDR3 DNA: TGCAGTGCTAGAGGGTCGGTCCTAGCGAGAGGATACACCGGGGAGCTGTTTTTT
V gene: TRBV20-1; J gene: TRBJ2-1; clone size: NA; D gene: TRBD2; CDR3 protein: CSAISGRGRNEQFF; CDR3 DNA: TGCAGTGCAATTAGCGGGAGAGGCCGGAATGAGCAGTTCTTC
V gene: TRBV7-9; J gene: TRBJ2-7; clone size: few; D gene: NA; CDR3 protein: CASSSSPSLGQYF; CDR3 DNA: TGTGCCAGCAGCTCCAGCCCAAGCCTCGGGCAGTACTTC
V gene: TRBV27; J gene: TRBJ1-5; clone size: NA; D gene: NA; CDR3 protein: CASSPHDRLSNQPQHF; CDR3 DNA: TGTGCCAGCAGTCCACATGACAGACTTAGCAATCAGCCCCAGCATTTT